This TCR beta chain was documented in a study of cytomegalovirus exposure and HLA in healthy donors. Study in general: Later analysis reported that the roughly 120 validation repertoires shared the platform of the approximately 670 first-cohort repertoires. Points from the study as a whole: The investigators catalogued 164 TCR beta chains as cytomegalovirus-associated.

Germline trimming cut 4 bases from V and 1 base from J; bases unmatched to any gene: 17. Per germline, CDR1 SGDLS and CDR2 YYNGEE. The CDR3 has 20 amino acids. Produced via immunoSEQ multiplex PCR; TCRdb's table is partial and in-frame only. The profile shows about 120,000 clones, approximately 91% of them singletons. Comment on this clone: As yet, its antigen is unknown.

Sample: PBMCs. The chain is built from TRBV9 and TRBJ2-3; 11 nucleotides agree with TRBD2. This sequence originates from a man younger than 35 in good health and CMV-seropositive. The DNA of the CDR3 is TGTGCCAGCAGCCGAAAACTAGCGGGGGATCATCCGGGACGCACAGATACGCAGTATTTT. Protein product: CASSRKLAGDHPGRTDTQYF.